This T cell receptor (beta chain) came from a study of CD8 T cells in Susac syndrome. At the level of the study: At the time their blood was drawn, patients with Susac syndrome were either therapy-naive, on corticosteroids (with some of them also receiving intravenous immunoglobulin), or on intravenous immunoglobulin alone.

After extraction with the RNeasy kit, about 0.5 to 1 ug of the RNA was reverse transcribed using random hexamers. TCR beta CDR3 was amplified by immunoSEQ covering 54 Vbeta and 13 Jbeta. TCRdb reanalysed the immunoSEQ multiplex PCR reads using MiXCR and keeps one entry per CDR3 protein. The sample consists of about 240,000 distinct CDR3 sequences, about 95% of them appearing once. The TCR sequence derives from a human donor with Susac syndrome. Sequencing input: CD4+ T cells from PBMCs.

The CDR3 region is CASSQPGRTAGNTIYF. CDR3 nucleotide sequence: TGCGCCAGCAGCCAACCAGGGAGGACGGCTGGAAACACCATATATTTT. The rearrangement uses TRBV4-1 and TRBJ1-3; D is possibly TRBD1 (5 bases). In germline, CDR1 is MGHRA, CDR2 YSYEKL. V lost 2 bases, J lost 2 bases, and 13 bases lay in between. The CDR3 has 16 amino acids.